The clone carrying this T cell receptor (beta chain) was counted a single time. This sample includes further DNA sequences coding for the same CDR3. Authors' analysis steps: Nucleated cell number was recorded as an estimate derived from reference gene primer amplification. Assay used: immunoSEQ multiplex PCR; TCRdb lists only in-frame clones, some missing. That table furnishes V, J and clone size, whereas the DNA furnished D and trimming. The data show about 240,000 clones, with around nine tenths seen just once and under 9% held by the top ten. This sample is part of a study of blood T cell repertoires in COVID-19. Study background: Sites across the United States, Italy and Spain contributed samples from acute and convalescent COVID-19. PBMCs, B-cell-depleted T cells, or T cells provided the cDNA or gDNA that made up the material.

The CDR3 is made up of 13 amino acids. V lost 0 bases and J 5 bases, leaving 7 bases between the germline ends. Germline values: CDR1 LGHNA, CDR2 YSLEER. The gene calls are TRBV4-3 and TRBJ1-2; a possible D gene is TRBD1 (5 bases). The source of this sequence is a woman aged 70-85 years with active or convalescent COVID-19. Sequences were obtained from peripheral blood. This CDR3 is CASSQDQGYGYTF. CDR3 nucleotide sequence: TGCGCCAGCAGCCAAGATCAGGGATATGGCTACACCTTC.